This TCR beta chain was captured by sequencing in a study of T cells after yellow fever vaccination. Turning to the study itself: The authors prepared low-cell-number fractions using SMART-Seq v4 Ultra Low Input. General observations from the study: Post-booster reappearance was seen for most primary-vaccination clones (about 95% CD4, around 88% CD8). When the response was secondary, it was weaker but reached its peak faster, day 5 versus 15.

The CDR3 is 14 residues long. The V gene's germline CDR1 is SGHTA and CDR2 FQGNSA. V shed 3 bases and J shed 1 base, with 8 bases lying between them. Template switching with 5'RACE generated the TCR cDNA and added a universal primer site and UMIs. TCRdb reprocessed the 5' RACE reads via MiXCR and lists one record per CDR3 protein. The repertoire holds 110,000 to 150,000 distinct CDR3 sequences, with under 8% as singletons. In regard to this clonotype: Its antigen is not known.

Sequenced here: CD4+ T cells sorted from PBMCs, sampled 10 days after the yellow fever booster vaccination. The sequence was obtained from a man younger than 40 who received the YFV17D yellow fever vaccine. The chain couples TRBV7-2 to TRBJ2-3; unclear D gene. CDR3 nucleotides: TGTGCCAGCAGCTTTGTGGTGCGCACAGATACGCAGTATTTT. This translates into CASSFVVRTDTQYF.